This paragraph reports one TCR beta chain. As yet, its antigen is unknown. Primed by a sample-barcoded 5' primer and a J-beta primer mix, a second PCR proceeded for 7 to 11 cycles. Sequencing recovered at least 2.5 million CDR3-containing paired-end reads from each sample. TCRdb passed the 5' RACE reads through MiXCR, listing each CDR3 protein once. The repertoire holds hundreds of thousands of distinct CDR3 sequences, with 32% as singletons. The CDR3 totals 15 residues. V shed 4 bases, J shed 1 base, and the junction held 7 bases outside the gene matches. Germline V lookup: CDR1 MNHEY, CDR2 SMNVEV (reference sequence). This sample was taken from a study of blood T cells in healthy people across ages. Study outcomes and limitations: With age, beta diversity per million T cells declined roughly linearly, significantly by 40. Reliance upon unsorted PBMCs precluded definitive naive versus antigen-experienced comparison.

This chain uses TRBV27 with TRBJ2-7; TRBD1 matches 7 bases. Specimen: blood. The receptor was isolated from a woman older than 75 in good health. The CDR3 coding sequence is TGTGCCAGCAGTTATCACAGGGGCCGTTCCTACGAGCAGTACTTC. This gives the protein CASSYHRGRSYEQYF.